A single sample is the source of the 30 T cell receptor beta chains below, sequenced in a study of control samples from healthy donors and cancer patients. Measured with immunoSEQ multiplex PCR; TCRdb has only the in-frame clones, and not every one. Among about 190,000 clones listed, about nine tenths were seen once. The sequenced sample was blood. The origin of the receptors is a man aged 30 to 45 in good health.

CDR3 bases: TGCAGTGCCCGAGCGTGGGAGCAGTACTTC. This encodes CSARAWEQYF. This chain links TRBV20-1 with TRBJ2-7; D unresolved. CDR3 length: 10 amino acids. V lost 6 bases, J lost 7 bases, and 10 bases lay in between. Germline-derived CDR1 and CDR2 are DFQATT and SNEGSKA (reference sequence).

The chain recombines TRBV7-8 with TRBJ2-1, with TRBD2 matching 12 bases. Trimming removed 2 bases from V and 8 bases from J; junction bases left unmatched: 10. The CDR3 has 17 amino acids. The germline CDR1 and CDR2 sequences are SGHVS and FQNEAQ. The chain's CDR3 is CASSLQTSGGTMYEQFF. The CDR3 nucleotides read TGTGCCAGCAGCTTACAGACTAGCGGGGGCACTATGTATGAGCAGTTCTTC.

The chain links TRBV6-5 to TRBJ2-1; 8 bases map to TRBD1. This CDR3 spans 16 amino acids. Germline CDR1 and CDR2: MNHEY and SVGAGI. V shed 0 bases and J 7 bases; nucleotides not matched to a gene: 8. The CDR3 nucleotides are TGTGCCAGCAGTTACTCCCAGCAGGGGGCGAGGAATGAGCAGTTCTTC. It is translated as CASSYSQQGARNEQFF.

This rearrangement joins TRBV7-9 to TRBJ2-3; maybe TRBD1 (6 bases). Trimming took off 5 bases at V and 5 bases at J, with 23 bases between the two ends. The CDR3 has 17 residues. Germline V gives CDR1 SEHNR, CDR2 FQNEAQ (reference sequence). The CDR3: CASSPVGHPGVIDTQYF. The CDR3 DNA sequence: TGTGCCAGCAGCCCAGTGGGACATCCGGGCGTTATAGATACGCAGTATTTT.

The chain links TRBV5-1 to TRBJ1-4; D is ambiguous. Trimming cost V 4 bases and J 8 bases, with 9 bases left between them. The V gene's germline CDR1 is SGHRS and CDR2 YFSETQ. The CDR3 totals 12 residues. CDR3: CASSTRGEKLFF. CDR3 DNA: TGCGCCAGCAGCACTAGAGGGGAAAAACTGTTTTTT.

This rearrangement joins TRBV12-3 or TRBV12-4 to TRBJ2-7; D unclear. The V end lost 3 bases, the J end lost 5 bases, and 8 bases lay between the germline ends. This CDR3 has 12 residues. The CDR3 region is CASSLTLHEQYF. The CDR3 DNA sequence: TGTGCCAGCAGTTTGACCCTACACGAGCAGTACTTC.

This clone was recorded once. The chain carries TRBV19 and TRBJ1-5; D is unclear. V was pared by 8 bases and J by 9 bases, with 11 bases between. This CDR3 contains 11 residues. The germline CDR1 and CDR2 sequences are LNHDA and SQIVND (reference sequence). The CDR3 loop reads CASGTRGPQHF. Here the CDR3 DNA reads TGTGCCAGTGGCACTCGGGGGCCCCAGCATTTT. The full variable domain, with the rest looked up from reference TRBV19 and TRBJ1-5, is DGGITQSPKYLFRKEGQNVTLSCEQNLNHDAMYWYRQDPGQGLRLIYYSQIVNDFQKGDIAEGYSVSREKKESFPLTVTSAQKNPTAFYLCASGTRGPQHFGDGTRLSIL.

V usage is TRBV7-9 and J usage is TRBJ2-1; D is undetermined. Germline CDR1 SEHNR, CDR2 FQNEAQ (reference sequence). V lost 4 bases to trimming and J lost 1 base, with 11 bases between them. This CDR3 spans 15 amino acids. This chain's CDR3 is CASSSYSRSYNEQFF. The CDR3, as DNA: TGTGCCAGCAGCTCCTATTCACGTTCCTACAATGAGCAGTTCTTC.

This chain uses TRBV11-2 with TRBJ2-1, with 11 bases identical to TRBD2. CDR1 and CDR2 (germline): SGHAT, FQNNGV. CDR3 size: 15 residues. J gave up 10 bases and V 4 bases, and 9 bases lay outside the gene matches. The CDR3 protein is CASSYKTSGVREQFF. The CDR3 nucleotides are TGTGCCAGCAGCTACAAGACTAGCGGGGTCCGGGAGCAGTTCTTC.

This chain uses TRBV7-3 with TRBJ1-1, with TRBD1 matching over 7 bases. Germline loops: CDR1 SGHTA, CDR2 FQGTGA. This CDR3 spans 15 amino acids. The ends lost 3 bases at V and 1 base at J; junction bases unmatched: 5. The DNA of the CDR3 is TGTGCCAGCAGCTTCCAGGGGGTCGCGAACACTGAAGCTTTCTTT. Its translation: CASSFQGVANTEAFF.

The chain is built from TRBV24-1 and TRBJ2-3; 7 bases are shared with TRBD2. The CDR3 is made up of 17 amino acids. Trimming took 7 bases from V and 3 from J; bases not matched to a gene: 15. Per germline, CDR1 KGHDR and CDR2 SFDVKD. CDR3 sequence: CATSQGGQSWVTDTQYF. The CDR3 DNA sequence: TGTGCCACCAGCCAGGGAGGGCAATCTTGGGTGACAGATACGCAGTATTTT.

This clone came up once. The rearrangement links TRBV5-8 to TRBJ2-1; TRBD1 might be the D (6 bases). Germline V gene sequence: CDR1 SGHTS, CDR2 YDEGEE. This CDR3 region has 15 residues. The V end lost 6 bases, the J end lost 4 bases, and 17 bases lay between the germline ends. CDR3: CASMTRTAIYNEQFF. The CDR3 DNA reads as TGTGCCAGCATGACTCGGACAGCAATTTACAATGAGCAGTTCTTC.

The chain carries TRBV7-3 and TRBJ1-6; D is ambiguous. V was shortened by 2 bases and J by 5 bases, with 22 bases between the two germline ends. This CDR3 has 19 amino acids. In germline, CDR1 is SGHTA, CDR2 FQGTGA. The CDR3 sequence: CASSLYPPGLHPNNSPLHF. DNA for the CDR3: TGTGCCAGCAGCTTATACCCCCCCGGGCTACACCCCAATAATTCACCCCTCCACTTT.

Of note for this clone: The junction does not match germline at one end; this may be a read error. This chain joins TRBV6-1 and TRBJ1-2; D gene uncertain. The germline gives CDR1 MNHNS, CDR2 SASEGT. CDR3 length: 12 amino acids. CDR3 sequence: CASSTDGGGFAF. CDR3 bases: TGTGCCAGCAGCACGGACGGTGGCGGCTTCGCCTTC.

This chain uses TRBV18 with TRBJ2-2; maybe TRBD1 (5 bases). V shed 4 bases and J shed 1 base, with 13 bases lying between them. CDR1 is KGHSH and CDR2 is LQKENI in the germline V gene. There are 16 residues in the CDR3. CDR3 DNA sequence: TGTGCCAGCTCACTCACGACTGGACAGAACACCGGGGAGCTGTTTTTT. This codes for CASSLTTGQNTGELFF.

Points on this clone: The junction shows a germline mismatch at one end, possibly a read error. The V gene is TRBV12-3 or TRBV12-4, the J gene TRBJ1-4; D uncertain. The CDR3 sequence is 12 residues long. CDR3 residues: CASSLDPGRRLF. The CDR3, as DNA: TGTGCCAGCAGTTTAGACCCAGGCCGGAGGCTTTTT.

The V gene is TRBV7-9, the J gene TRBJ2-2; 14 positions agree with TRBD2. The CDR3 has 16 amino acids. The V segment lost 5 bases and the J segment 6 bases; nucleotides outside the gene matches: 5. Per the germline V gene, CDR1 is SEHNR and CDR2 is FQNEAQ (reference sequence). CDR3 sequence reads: CASSPGTSGGPGELFF. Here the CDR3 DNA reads TGTGCCAGCAGCCCCGGGACTAGCGGGGGTCCCGGGGAGCTGTTTTTT.

Written as DNA, the CDR3 is TGTGCCAGCAGCCAAGCAAGTAGCACAGATACGCAGTATTTT. Translating gives CASSQASSTDTQYF. The chain carries TRBV3-1 (or the pseudogene TRBV3-2) and TRBJ2-3; D unresolved. CDR1 is LGHDT and CDR2 is YNNKEL in the germline V gene (reference sequence). The CDR3 has 14 amino acids. The V gene lost 1 base and the J gene lost 0 bases, with 5 bases spanning the gap.

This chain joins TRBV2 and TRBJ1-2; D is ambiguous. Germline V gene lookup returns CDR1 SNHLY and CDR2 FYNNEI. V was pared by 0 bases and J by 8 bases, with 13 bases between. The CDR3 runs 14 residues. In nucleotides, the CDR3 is TGTGCCAGCAGTGAAGCAGGCTACAGTCAGGGCTACACCTTC. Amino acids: CASSEAGYSQGYTF.

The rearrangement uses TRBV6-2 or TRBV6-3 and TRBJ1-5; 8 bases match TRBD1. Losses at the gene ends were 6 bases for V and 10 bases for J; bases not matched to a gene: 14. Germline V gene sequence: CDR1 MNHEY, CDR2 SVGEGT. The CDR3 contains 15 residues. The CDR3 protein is CASRPGTGTRRPQHF. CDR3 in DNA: TGTGCCAGCAGACCTGGGACAGGTACGCGTAGACCCCAGCATTTT.

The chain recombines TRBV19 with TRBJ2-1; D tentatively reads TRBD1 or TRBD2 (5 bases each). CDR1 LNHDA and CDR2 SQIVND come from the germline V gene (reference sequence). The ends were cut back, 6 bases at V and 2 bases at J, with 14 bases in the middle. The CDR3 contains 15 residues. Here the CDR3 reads CASSSGTATYNEQFF. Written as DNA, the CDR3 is TGTGCCAGTAGCTCCGGGACGGCTACCTACAATGAGCAGTTCTTC.

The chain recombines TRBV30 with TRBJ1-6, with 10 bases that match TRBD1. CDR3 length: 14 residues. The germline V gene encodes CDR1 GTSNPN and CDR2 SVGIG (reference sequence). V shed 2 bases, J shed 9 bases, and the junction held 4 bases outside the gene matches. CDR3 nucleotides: TGTGCCTGGAGTCTCGGGACAGGGGTTTCACCCCTCCACTTT. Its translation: CAWSLGTGVSPLHF.

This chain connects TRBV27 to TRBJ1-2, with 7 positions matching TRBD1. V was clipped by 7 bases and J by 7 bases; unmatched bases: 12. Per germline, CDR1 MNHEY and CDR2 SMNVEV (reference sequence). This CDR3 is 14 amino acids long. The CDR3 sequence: CASNKQGGGGGYTF. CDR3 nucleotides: TGTGCCAGCAACAAACAAGGGGGCGGAGGTGGCTACACCTTC.

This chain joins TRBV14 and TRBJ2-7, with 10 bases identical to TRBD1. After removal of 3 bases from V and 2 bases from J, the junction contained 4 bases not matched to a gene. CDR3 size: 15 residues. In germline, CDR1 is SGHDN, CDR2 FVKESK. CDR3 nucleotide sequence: TGTGCCAGCAGCCAGTACGGGACAGGGGCCTACGAGCAGTACTTC. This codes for CASSQYGTGAYEQYF.

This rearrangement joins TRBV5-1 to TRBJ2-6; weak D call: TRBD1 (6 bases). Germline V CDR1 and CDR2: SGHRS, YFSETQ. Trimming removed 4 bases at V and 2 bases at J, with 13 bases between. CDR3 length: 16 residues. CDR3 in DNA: TGCGCCAGCAGCGAGAATGCAGGGGCTGGGGCCAACGTCCTGACTTTC. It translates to CASSENAGAGANVLTF. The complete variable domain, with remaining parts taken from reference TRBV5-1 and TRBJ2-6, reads KAGVTQTPRYLIKTRGQQVTLSCSPISGHRSVSWYQQTPGQGLQFLFEYFSETQRNKGNFPGRFSGRQFSNSRSEMNVSTLELGDSALYLCASSENAGAGANVLTFGAGSRLTVL.

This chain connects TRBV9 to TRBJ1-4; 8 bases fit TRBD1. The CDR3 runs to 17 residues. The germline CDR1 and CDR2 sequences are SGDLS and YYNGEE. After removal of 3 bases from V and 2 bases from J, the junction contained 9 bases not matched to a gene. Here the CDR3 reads CASSDGQGGITNEKLFF. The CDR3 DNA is TGTGCCAGCAGCGACGGACAGGGAGGAATCACTAATGAAAAACTGTTTTTT.

CDR3 nucleotides: TGTGCCAGCAGCCCTTACCCATATGGAAACACCATATATTTT. Encoded protein: CASSPYPYGNTIYF. The chain uses TRBV5-5 and TRBJ1-3; D gene ambiguous. Germline assignment: CDR1 SGHKS and CDR2 YYEKEE (reference sequence). The ends were cut back, 4 bases at V and 3 bases at J, with 11 bases in the middle. This CDR3 is 14 amino acids long.

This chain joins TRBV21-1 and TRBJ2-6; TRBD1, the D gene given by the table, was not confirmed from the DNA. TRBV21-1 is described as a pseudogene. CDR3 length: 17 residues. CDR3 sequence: CASSSGQGRSGANVLTF. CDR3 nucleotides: TGTGCCAGCAGCTCAGGACAGGGTCGCTCTGGGGCCAACGTCCTGACTTTC.

CDR3 sequence (DNA): TGCGCCAGCAGCTTGAACAGACAGAACACTGAAGCTTTCTTT. As protein: CASSLNRQNTEAFF. V usage is TRBV5-1 and J usage is TRBJ1-1, with no clear D. Germline V gene lookup returns CDR1 SGHRS and CDR2 YFSETQ. This CDR3 contains 14 residues. With 1 base removed from V and 1 base from J, the gap between germline ends came to 8 bases.

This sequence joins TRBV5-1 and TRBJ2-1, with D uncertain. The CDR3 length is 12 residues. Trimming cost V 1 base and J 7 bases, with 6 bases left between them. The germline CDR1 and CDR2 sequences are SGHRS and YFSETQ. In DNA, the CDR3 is TGCGCCAGCAGCTTGAGTCTTAATGAGCAGTTCTTC. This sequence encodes CASSLSLNEQFF.